Detailed here is one TCR beta chain. The sample belongs to a study of blood T cell repertoires in COVID-19. Trimming removed 6 bases from V and 13 bases from J; junction bases left unmatched: 5. CDR3 length equals 11 residues. The germline CDR1 and CDR2 sequences are MNHEY and SVGAGI. Only in-frame clones appear in the TCRdb table, and some are missing; sequencing was by immunoSEQ multiplex PCR. Of tens of thousands of clones listed, 75% to 90% were seen once; the top ten hold 18%. Sequenced sample: peripheral blood. The chain couples TRBV6-5 to TRBJ2-7; 11 nucleotides line up with TRBD2. The source is a human donor in a cohort sampled during active COVID-19. The CDR3 bases are TGTGCCAGCAGGGCTAGCGGGAGGACTTACTTC. Translating gives CASRASGRTYF.